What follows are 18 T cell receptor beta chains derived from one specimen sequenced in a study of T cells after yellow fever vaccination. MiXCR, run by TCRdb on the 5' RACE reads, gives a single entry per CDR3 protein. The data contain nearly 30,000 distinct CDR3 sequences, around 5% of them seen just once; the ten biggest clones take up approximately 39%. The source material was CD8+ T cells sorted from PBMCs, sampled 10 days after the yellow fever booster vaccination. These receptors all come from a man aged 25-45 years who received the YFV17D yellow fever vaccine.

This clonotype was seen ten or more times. The DNA for the CDR3 is TGTGCCAGCAGTGGTCTAGCGGGAGCCAATGAGCAGTTCTTC. Encoded protein: CASSGLAGANEQFF. The chain is built from TRBV25-1 and TRBJ2-1, with 10 bases identical to TRBD2. This CDR3 contains 14 residues. V dropped 4 bases and J dropped 6; count of bases not matched to a gene: 3. Germline CDR1 and CDR2: MGHDK and SYGVNS. Based on the CDR3 plus reference TRBV25-1 and TRBJ2-1, the full variable domain is EADIYQTPRYLVIGTGKKITLECSQTMGHDKMYWYQQDPGMELHLIHYSYGVNSTEKGDLSSESTVSRIRTEHFPLTLESARPSHTSQYLCASSGLAGANEQFFGPGTRLTVL.

Written as DNA, the CDR3 is TGTGCCAGCAGTTCAACACGGGATCGCAGCTACACCTTC. It yields the protein CASSSTRDRSYTF. The genes are TRBV12-3 or TRBV12-4 and TRBJ1-2; D remains unclear. The V end lost 4 bases, the J end lost 9 bases, and 15 bases lay between the germline ends. This CDR3 is built from 13 residues.

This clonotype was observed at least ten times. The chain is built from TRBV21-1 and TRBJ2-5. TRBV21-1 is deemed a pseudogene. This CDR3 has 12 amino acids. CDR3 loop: CASSKGGETQYF. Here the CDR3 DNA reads TGTGCCAGCAGCAAAGGGGGAGAGACCCAGTACTTC.

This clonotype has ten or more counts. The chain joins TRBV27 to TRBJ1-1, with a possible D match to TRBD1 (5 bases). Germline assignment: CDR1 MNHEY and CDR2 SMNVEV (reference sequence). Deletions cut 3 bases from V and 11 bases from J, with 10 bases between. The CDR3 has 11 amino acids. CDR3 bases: TGTGCCAGCAGTTTCGGGGCTATGGCTTTCTTT. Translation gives CASSFGAMAFF.

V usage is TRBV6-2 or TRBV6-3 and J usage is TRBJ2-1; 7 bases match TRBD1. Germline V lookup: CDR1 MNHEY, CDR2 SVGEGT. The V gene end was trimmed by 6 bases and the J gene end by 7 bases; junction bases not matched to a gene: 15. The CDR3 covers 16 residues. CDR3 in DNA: TGTGCCAGCAGAAGGGGGCCGGAGACAGTGGGGAATGAGCAGTTCTTC. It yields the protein CASRRGPETVGNEQFF.

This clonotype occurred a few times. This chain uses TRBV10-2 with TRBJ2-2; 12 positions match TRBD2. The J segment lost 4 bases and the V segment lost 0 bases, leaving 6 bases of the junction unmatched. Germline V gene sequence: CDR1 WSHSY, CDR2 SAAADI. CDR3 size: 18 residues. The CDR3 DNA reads TGCGCCAGCAGTGAGTCTCTAGCGGGAGGGCGTTTCACCGGGGAGCTGTTTTTT. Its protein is CASSESLAGGRFTGELFF.

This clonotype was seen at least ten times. CDR3 sequence (DNA): TGCAGCGTTCCGCAGGGCGCGGGTGAGCAGTTCTTC. It encodes CSVPQGAGEQFF. The chain couples TRBV29-1 to TRBJ2-1, with D perhaps being TRBD1 or TRBD2 (5 bases each). V was clipped by 5 bases and J by 9 bases, with 14 bases between them. CDR1 is SQVTM, CDR2 ANQGSEA, per germline. CDR3 length: 12 residues.

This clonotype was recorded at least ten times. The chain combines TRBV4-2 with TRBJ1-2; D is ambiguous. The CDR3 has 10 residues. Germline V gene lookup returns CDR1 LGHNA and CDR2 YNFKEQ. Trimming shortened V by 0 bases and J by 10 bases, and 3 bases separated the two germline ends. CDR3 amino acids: CASSQEHYTF. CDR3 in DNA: TGTGCCAGCAGCCAAGAGCACTACACCTTC.

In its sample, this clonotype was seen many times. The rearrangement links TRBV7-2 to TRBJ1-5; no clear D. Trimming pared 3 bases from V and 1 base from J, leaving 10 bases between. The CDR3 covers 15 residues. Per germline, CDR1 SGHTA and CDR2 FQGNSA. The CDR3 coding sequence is TGTGCCAGCAGCTTGGGCACTGGAAGCAATCAGCCCCAGCATTTT. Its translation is CASSLGTGSNQPQHF.

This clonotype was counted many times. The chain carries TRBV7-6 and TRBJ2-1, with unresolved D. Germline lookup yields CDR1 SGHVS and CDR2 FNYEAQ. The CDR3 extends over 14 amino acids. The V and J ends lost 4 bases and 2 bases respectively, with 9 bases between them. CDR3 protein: CASSYQDTYNEQFF. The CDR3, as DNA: TGTGCCAGCAGCTACCAAGACACCTACAATGAGCAGTTCTTC.

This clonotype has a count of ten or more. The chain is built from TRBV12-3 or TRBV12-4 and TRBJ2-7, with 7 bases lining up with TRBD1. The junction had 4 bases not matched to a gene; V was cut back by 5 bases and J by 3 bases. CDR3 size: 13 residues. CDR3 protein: CASSGTADYEQYF. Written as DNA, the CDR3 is TGTGCCAGCAGTGGGACAGCAGACTACGAGCAGTACTTC.

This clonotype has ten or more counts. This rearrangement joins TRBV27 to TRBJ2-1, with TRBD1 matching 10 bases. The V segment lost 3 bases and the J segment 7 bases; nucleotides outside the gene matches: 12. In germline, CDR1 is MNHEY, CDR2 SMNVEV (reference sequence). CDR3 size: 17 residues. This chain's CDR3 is CASSLSIWDRGGNEQFF. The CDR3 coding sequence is TGTGCCAGCAGTTTGTCTATATGGGACAGGGGAGGGAATGAGCAGTTCTTC.

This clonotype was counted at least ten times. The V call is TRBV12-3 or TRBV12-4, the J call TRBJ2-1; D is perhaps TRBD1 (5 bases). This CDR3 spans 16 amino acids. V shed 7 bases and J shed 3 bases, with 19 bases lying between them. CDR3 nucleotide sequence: TGTGCCAGCAAACCTCTCTTAGGGGTAGGCTACAATGAGCAGTTCTTC. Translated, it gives CASKPLLGVGYNEQFF.

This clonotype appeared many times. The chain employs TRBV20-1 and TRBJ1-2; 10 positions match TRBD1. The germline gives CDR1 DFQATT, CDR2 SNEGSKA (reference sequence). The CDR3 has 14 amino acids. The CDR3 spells CSGTGAQGDYGYTF. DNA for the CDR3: TGCTCCGGGACAGGGGCCCAAGGCGACTATGGCTACACCTTC.

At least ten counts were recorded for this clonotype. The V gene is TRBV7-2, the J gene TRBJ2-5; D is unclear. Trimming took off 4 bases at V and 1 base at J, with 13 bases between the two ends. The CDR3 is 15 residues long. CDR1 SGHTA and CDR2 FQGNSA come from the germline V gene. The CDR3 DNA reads TGTGCCAGCAGCTCGTACGACCGGTCCCAAGAGACCCAGTACTTC. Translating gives CASSSYDRSQETQYF.

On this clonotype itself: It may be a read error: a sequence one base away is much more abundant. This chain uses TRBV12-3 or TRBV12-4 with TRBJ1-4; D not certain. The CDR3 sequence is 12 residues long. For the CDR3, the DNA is TGTGACAGCAGTTTTGAGGGAGAAAAACTGTTTTTT. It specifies CDSSFEGEKLFF.

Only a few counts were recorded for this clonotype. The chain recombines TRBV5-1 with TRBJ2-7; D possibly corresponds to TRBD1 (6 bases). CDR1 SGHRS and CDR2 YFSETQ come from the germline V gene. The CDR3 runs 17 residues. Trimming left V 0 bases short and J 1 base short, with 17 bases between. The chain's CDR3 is CASSLEGGLDWSYEQYF. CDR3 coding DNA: TGCGCCAGCAGCTTGGAAGGGGGTCTAGACTGGTCCTACGAGCAGTACTTC.

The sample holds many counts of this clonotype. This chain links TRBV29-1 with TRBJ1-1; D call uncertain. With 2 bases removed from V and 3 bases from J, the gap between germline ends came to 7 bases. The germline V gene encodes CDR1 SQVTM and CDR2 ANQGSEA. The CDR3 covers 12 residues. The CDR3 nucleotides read TGCAGCGTTGAAACCGGACACACTGAAGCTTTCTTT. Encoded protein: CSVETGHTEAFF.